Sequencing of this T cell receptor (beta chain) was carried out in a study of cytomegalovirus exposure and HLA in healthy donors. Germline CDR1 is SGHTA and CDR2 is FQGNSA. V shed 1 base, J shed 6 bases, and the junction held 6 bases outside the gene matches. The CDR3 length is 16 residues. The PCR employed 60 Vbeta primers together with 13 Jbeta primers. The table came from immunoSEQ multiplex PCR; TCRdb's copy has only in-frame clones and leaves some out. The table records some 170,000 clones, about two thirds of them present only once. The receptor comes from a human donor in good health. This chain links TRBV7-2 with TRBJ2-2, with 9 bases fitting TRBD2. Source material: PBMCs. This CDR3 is CASSLESSGVAGELFF. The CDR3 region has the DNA TGTGCCAGCAGCTTAGAGTCTAGCGGGGTTGCCGGGGAGCTGTTTTTT.